A selection of T cell receptor beta chains follows, all from one sample in a study of blood T cell repertoires in COVID-19. Here immunoSEQ multiplex PCR was the method, and the copy in TCRdb shows in-frame clones only, minus some. The table has about 190,000 clones, roughly 88% seen once. The sequencing sample was made of peripheral blood. The receptors here all came from a woman aged 40 to 49 who had recovered from COVID-19. Each CDR3 is given with its conserved first and last residue. Each record gives: D gene, V gene, CDR3 length, J gene, CDR3 DNA, CDR3 protein. D genes are given only for firm matches.

D gene: TRBD2; V gene: TRBV19; CDR3 length: 16; J gene: TRBJ2-1; CDR3 DNA: TGTGCCAGTAGTAGCCAAGCGGGAGGGGTCTACAATGAGCAGTTCTTC; CDR3 protein: CASSSQAGGVYNEQFF
D gene: TRBD1; V gene: TRBV5-1; CDR3 length: 14; J gene: TRBJ2-7; CDR3 DNA: TGCGCCAGCAGCGGATCAGGGGGCTCCTACGAGCAGTACTTC; CDR3 protein: CASSGSGGSYEQYF
D gene: .; V gene: TRBV7-9; CDR3 length: 17; J gene: TRBJ1-4; CDR3 DNA: TGTGCCAGCAGCAGTTTATGGACAGATGCAACTAATGAAAAACTGTTTTTT; CDR3 protein: CASSSLWTDATNEKLFF
D gene: TRBD2; V gene: TRBV11-3; CDR3 length: 15; J gene: TRBJ2-5; CDR3 DNA: TGTGCCAGCAGCATGGGGACTAGCGGGATGGAGACCCAGTACTTC; CDR3 protein: CASSMGTSGMETQYF
D gene: .; V gene: TRBV7-3; CDR3 length: 14; J gene: TRBJ1-1; CDR3 DNA: TGTGCCAGCAGCTTATTGGGGCTTAACACTGAAGCTTTCTTT; CDR3 protein: CASSLLGLNTEAFF
D gene: .; V gene: TRBV5-1; CDR3 length: 18; J gene: TRBJ2-6; CDR3 DNA: TGCGCCAGCAGCTCTATGGTCGTTGTTGAGTCTGGGGCCAACGTCCTGACTTTC; CDR3 protein: CASSSMVVVESGANVLTF
D gene: TRBD1; V gene: TRBV19; CDR3 length: 15; J gene: TRBJ2-5; CDR3 DNA: TGTGCCAGTAGTATATCCCGGGACAGGGTCGAGACCCAGTACTTC; CDR3 protein: CASSISRDRVETQYF
D gene: .; V gene: TRBV6-5; CDR3 length: 16; J gene: TRBJ2-7; CDR3 DNA: TGTGCCAGCAGTTACGAGCGGGCCGGGGGATCCTACGAGCAGTACTTC; CDR3 protein: CASSYERAGGSYEQYF
D gene: TRBD2; V gene: TRBV3-1/TRBV3-2; CDR3 length: 14; J gene: TRBJ2-5; CDR3 DNA: TGTGCCAGCAGCCAAGCGTCTAGCGGGGGGATTAAGTACTTC; CDR3 protein: CASSQASSGGIKYF
D gene: TRBD2; V gene: TRBV2; CDR3 length: 18; J gene: TRBJ2-7; CDR3 DNA: TGTGCCAGCAGTGAAAGTATCGGCCCGGCGGGAGACTCGTACGAGCAGTACTTC; CDR3 protein: CASSESIGPAGDSYEQYF